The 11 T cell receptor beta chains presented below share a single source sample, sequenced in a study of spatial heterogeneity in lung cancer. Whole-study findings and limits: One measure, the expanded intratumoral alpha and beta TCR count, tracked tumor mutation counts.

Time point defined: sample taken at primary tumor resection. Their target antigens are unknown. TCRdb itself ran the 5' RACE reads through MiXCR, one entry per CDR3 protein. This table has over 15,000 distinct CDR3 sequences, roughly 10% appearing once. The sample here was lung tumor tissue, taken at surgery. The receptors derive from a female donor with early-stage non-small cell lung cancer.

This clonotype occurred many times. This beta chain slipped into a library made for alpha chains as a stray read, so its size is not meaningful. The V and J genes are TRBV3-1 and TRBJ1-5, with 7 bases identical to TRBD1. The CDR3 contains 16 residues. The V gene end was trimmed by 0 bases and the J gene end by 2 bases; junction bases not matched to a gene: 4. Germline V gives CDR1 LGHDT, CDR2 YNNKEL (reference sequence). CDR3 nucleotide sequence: TGTGCCAGCAGCCAAGACTTCCAGGGGGGCAATCAGCCCCAGCATTTT. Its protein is CASSQDFQGGNQPQHF.

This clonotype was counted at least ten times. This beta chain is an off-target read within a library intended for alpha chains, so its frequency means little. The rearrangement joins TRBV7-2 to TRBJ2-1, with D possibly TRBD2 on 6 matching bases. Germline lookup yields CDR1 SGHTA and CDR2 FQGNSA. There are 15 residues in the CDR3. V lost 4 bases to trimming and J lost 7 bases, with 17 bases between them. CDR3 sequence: CASSSGVRAPNEQFF. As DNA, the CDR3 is TGTGCCAGCAGCTCGGGAGTTCGAGCCCCAAATGAGCAGTTCTTC.

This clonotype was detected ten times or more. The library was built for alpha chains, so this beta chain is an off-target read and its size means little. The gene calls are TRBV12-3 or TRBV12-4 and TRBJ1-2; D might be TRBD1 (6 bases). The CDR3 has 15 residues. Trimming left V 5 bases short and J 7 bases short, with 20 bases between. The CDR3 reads CASSLRPTGALGYTF. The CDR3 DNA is TGTGCCAGCAGTCTACGCCCGACAGGTGCCCTTGGCTACACCTTC.

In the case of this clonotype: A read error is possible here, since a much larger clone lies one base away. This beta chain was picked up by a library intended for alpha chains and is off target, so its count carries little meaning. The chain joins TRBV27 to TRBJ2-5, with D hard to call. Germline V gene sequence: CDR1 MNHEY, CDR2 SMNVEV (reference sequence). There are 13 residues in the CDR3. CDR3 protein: CASSLGPKETQHF. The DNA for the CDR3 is TGTGCCAGCAGTTTGGGTCCGAAAGAGACCCAGCACTTC.

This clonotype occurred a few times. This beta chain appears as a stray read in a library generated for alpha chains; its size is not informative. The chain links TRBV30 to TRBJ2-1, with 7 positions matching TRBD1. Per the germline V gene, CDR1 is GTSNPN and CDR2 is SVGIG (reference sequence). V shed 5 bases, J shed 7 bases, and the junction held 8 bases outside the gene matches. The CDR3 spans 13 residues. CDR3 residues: CAWRSDRENEQFF. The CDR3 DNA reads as TGTGCCTGGCGAAGTGACAGGGAAAATGAGCAGTTCTTC. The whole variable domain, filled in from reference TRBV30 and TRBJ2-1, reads SQTIHQWPATLVQPVGSPLSLECTVEGTSNPNLYWYRQAAGRGLQLLFYSVGIGQISSEVPQNLSASRPQDRQFILSSKKLLLSDSGFYLCAWRSDRENEQFFGPGTRLTVL.

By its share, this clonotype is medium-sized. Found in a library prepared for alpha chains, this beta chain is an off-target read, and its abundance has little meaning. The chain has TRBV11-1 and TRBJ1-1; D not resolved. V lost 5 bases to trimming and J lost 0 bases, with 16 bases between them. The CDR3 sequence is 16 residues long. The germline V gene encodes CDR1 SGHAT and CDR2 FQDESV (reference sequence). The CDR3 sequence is CASSPPVRTMNTEAFF. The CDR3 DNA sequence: TGTGCCAGCAGCCCGCCAGTCCGTACCATGAACACTGAAGCTTTCTTT.

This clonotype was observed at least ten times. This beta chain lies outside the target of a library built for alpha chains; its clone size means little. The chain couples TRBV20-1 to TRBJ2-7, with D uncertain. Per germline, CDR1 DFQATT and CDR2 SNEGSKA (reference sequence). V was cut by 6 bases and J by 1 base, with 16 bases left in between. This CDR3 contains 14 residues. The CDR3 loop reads CSARPGGRSYEQYF. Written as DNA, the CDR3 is TGCAGTGCCCGGCCGGGTGGACGGTCCTACGAGCAGTACTTC.

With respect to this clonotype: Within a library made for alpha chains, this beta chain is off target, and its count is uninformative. This CDR3 reads CASSLSQTLNTEAFF. CDR3 DNA: TGCGCCAGCAGCTTATCACAGACGTTGAACACTGAAGCTTTCTTT. The rearrangement joins TRBV5-1 to TRBJ1-1, with D unclear. Trimming stripped 2 bases from V and 0 bases from J, with 11 bases between. CDR3 length: 15 amino acids. Germline CDR1 reads SGHRS; CDR2 reads YFSETQ.

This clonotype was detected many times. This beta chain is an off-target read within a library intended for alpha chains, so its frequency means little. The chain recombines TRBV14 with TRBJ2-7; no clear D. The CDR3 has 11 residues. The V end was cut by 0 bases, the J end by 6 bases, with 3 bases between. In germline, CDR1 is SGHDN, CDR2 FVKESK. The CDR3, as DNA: TGTGCCAGCAGCCAAGAGGGCGAGCAGTACTTC. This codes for CASSQEGEQYF.

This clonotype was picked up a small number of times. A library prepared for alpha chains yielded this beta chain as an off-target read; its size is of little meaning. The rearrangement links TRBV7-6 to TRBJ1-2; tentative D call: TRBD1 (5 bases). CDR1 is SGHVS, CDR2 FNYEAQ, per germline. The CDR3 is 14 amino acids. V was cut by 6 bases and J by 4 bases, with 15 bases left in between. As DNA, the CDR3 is TGTGCCAGCAGTCGGGACCAGGGAGGCTATGGCTACACCTTC. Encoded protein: CASSRDQGGYGYTF.

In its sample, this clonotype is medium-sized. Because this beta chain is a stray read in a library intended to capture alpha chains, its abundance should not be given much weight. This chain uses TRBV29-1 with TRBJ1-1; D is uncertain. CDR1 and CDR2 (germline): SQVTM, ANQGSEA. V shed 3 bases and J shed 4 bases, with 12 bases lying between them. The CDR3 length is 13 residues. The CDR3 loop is CSVETQKSTEAFF. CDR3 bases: TGCAGCGTTGAGACACAGAAGAGCACTGAAGCTTTCTTT.